Below, one T cell receptor beta chain is given with its context. Original processing notes: The assay estimated nucleated cells by amplifying reference gene primers. Data came from immunoSEQ multiplex PCR; TCRdb stores just in-frame clones and leaves some out. The V and J calls and clone size were taken over from that table, and D and trimming were inferred from the DNA. Of more than 100,000 clones in the sample, roughly 83% were seen once. These data originate in a study of blood T cell repertoires in COVID-19. Study background: There were acute and convalescent COVID-19 samples, and they came from the United States, Italy and Spain. PBMCs, B-cell-depleted T cells, or T cells provided the cDNA or gDNA that made up the material.

This CDR3 contains 15 residues. Germline CDR1 and CDR2: KGHSH and LQKENI. V dropped 6 bases and J dropped 9 bases, with 21 bases sitting between them. This chain joins TRBV18 and TRBJ2-4, with a possible D match to TRBD2 (5 bases). Sequenced: peripheral blood. This TCR derives from a woman aged 80 or over with acute or convalescent COVID-19. The CDR3 is CASSPRRTDEGIQYF. As DNA, the CDR3 is TGTGCCAGCTCCCCGCGGAGGACGGACGAAGGCATTCAGTACTTC.